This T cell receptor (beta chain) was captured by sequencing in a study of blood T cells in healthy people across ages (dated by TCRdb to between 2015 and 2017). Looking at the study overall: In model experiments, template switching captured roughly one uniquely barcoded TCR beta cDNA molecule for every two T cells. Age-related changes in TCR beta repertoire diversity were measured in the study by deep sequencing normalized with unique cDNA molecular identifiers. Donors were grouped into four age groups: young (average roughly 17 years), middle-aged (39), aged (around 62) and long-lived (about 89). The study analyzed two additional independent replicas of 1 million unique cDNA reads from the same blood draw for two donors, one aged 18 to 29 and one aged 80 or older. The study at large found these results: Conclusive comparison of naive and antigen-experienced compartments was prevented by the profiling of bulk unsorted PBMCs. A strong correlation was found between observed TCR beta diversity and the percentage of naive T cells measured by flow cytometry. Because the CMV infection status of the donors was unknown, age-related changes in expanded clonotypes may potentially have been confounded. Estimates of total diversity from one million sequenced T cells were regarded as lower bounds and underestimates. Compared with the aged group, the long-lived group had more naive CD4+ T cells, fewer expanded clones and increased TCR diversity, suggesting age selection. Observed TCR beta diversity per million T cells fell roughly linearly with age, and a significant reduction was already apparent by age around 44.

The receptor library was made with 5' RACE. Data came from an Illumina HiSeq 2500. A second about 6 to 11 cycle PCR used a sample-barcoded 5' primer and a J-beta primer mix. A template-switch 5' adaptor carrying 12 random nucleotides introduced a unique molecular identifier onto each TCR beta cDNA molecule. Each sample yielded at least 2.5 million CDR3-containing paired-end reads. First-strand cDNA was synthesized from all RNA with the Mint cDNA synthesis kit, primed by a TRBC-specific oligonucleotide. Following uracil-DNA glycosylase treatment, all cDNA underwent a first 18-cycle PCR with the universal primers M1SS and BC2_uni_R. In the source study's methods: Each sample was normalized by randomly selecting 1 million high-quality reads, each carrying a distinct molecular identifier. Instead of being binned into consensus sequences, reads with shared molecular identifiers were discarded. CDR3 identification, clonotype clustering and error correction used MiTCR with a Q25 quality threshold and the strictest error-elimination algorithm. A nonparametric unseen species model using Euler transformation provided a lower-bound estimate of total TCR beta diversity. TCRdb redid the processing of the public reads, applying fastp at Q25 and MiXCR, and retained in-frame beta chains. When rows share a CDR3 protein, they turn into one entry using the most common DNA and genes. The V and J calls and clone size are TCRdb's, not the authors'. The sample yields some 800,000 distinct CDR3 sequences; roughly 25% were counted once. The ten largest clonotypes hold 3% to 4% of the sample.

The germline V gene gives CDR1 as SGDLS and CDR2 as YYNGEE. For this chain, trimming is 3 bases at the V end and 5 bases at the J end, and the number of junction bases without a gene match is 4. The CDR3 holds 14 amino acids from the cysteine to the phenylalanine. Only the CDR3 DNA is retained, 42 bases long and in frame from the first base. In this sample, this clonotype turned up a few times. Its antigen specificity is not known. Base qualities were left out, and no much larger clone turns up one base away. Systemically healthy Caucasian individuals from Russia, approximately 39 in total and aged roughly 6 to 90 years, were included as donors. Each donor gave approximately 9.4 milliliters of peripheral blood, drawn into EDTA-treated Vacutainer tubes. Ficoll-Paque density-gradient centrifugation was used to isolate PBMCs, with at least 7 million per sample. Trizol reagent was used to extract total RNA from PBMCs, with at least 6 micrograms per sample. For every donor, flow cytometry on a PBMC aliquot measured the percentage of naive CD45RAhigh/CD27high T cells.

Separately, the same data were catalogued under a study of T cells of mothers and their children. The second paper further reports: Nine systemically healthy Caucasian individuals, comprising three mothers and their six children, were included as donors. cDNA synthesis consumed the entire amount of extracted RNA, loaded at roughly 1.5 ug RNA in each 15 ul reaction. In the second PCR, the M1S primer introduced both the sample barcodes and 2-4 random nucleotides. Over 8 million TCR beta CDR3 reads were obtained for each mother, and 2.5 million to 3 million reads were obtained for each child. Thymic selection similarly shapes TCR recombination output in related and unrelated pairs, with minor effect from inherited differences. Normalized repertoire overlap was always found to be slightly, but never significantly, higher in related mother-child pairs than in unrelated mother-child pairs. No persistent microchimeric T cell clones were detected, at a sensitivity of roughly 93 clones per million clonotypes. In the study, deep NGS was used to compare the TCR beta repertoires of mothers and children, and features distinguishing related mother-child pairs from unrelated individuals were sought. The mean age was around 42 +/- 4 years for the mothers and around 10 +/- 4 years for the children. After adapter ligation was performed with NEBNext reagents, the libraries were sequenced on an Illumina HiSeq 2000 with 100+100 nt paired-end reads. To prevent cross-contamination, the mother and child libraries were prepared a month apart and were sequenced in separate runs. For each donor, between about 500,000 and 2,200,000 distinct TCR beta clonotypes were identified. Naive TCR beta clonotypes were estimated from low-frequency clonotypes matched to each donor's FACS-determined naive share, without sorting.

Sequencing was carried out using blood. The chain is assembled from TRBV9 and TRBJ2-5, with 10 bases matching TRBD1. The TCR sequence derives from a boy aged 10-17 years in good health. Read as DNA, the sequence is TGTGCCAGCAGCGAGTGGACAGGGGGGGAGACCCAGTACTTC. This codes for CASSEWTGGETQYF.